This TCR beta chain was captured by sequencing in a study of blood T cell repertoires in COVID-19. In the study overall: Collection of acute and convalescent COVID-19 samples took place in the United States, Italy and Spain.

V was shortened by 8 bases and J by 13 bases, with 14 bases between the two germline ends. Per germline, CDR1 LNHDA and CDR2 SQIVND (reference sequence). The CDR3 is made up of 11 amino acids. The table came from immunoSEQ multiplex PCR; TCRdb's copy has only in-frame clones and leaves some out. The repertoire holds approximately 300,000 clones, with around 83% as singletons. This rearrangement joins TRBV19 to TRBJ1-4, with D possibly matching TRBD1 (6 bases). The specimen sequenced was peripheral blood. The TCR comes from a woman aged 50 to 60 with acute or convalescent COVID-19. DNA for the CDR3: TGTGCCAGTGGGGGCGGGGGAATACTGTTTTTT. Amino acids: CASGGGGILFF.